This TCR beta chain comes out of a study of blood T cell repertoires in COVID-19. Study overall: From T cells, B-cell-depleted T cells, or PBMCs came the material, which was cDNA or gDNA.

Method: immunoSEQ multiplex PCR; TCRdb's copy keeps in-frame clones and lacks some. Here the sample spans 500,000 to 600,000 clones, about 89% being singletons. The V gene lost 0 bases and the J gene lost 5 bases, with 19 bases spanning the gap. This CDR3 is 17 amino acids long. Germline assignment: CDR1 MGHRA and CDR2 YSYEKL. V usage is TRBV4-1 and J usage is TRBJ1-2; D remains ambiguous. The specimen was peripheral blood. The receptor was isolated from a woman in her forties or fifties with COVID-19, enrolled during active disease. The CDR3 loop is CASSQEKAAYEWYGYTF. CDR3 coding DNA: TGCGCCAGCAGCCAAGAAAAAGCGGCCTATGAATGGTATGGCTACACCTTC.